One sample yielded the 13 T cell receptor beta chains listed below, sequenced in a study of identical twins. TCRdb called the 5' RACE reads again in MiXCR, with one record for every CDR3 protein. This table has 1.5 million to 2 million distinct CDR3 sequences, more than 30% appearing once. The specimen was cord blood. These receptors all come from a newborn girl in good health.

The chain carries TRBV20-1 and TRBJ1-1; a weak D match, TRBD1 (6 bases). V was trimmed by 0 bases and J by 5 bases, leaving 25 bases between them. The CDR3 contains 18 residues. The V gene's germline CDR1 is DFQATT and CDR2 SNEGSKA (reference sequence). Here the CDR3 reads CSAREPAFKKTGWTEAFF. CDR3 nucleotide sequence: TGCAGTGCTAGAGAACCCGCCTTCAAAAAGACAGGCTGGACTGAAGCTTTCTTT.

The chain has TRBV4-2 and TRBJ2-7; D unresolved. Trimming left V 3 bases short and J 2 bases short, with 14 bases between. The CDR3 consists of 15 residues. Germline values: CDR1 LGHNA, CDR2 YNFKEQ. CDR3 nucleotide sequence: TGTGCCAGCAGCCAGTTACGGCGGAGCACCTACGAGCAGTACTTC. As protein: CASSQLRRSTYEQYF.

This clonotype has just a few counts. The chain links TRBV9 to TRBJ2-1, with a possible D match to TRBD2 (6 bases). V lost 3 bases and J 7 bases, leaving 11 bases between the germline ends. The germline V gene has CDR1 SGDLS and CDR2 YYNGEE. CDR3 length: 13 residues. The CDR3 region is CASSAALANEQFF. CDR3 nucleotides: TGTGCCAGCAGCGCAGCGCTAGCGAATGAGCAGTTCTTC.

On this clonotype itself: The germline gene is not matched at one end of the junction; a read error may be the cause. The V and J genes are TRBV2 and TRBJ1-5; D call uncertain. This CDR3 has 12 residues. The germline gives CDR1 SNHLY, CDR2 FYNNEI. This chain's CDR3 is CASGDHNQPQHF. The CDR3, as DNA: TGTGCCAGCGGTGATCACAATCAGCCCCAGCATTTT.

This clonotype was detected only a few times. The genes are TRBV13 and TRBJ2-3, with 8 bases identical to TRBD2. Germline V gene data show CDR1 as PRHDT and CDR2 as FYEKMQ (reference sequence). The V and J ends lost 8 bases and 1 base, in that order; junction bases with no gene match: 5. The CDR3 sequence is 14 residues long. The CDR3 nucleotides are TGTGCCAGCTTCAGGCGGGGGGGCACAGATACGCAGTATTTT. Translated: CASFRRGGTDTQYF.

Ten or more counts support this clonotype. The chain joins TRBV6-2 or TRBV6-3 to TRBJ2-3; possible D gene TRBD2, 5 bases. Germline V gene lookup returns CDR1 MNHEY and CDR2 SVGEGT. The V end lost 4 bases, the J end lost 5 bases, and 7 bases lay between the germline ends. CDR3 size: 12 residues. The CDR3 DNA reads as TGTGCCAGCAGTTTTACTAGAGATACGCAGTATTTT. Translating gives CASSFTRDTQYF.

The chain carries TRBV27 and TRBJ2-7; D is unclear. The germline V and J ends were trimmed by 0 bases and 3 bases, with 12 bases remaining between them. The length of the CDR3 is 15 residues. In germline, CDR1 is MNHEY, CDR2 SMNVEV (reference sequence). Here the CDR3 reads CASSLSGNFVYEQYF. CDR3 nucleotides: TGTGCCAGCAGTTTATCGGGGAATTTTGTCTACGAGCAGTACTTC.

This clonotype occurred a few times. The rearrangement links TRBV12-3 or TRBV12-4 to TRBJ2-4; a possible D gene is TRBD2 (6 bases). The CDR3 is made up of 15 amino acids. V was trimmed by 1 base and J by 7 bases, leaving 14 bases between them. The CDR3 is CASSLESRERNIQYF. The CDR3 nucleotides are TGTGCCAGCAGTTTAGAGTCCCGGGAGAGGAACATTCAGTACTTC.

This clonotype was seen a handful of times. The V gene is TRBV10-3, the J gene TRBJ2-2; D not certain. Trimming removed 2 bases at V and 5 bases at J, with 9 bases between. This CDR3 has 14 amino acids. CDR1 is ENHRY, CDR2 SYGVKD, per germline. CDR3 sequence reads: CAISEISRTGELFF. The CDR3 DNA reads TGTGCCATCAGTGAGATTAGCAGGACCGGGGAGCTGTTTTTT.

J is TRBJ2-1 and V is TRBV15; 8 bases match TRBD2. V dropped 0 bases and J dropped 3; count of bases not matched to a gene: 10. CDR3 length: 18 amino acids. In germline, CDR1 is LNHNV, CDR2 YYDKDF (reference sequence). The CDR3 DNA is TGTGCCACCAGCAGAGATCGATTTCAGCGGGGGAACTACAATGAGCAGTTCTTC. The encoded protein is CATSRDRFQRGNYNEQFF.

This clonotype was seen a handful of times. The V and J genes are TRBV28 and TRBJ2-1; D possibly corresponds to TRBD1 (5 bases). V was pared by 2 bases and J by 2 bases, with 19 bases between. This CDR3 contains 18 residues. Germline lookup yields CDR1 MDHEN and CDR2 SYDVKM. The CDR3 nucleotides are TGTGCCAGCAGTTTAAGGGGTTGGGGAAACTTCCCCTACAATGAGCAGTTCTTC. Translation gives CASSLRGWGNFPYNEQFF.

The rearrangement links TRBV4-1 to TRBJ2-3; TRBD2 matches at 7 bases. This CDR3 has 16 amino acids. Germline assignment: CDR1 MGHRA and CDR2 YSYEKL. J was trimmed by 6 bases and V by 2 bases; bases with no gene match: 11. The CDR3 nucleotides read TGCGCCAGCAGCCAACCCCAGCGGGAACGTGAGGATACGCAGTATTTT. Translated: CASSQPQREREDTQYF.

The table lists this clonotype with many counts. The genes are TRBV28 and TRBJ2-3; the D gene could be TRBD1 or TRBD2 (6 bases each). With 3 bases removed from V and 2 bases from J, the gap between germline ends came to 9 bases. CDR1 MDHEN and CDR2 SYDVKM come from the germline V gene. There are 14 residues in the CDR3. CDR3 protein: CASSFGGPTDTQYF. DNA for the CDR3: TGTGCCAGCAGTTTCGGGGGCCCCACAGATACGCAGTATTTT. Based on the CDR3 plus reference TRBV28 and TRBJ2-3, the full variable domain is DVKVTQSSRYLVKRTGEKVFLECVQDMDHENMFWYRQDPGLGLRLIYFSYDVKMKEKGDIPEGYSVSREKKERFSLILESASTNQTSMYLCASSFGGPTDTQYFGPGTRLTVL.